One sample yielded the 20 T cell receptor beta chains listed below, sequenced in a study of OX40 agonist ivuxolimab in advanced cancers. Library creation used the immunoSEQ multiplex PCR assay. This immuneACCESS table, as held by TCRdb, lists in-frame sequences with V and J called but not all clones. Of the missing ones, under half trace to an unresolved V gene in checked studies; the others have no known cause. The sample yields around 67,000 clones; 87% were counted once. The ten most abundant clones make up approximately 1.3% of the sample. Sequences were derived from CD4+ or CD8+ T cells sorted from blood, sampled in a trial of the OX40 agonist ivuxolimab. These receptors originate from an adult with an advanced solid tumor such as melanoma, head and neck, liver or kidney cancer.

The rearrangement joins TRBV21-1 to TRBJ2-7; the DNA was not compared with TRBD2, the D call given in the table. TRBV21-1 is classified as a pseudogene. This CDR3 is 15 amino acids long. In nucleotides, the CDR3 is TGTGCCAGCAGCAAAGCGGGAGAGGACTCCTACGAGCAGTACTTC. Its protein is CASSKAGEDSYEQYF.

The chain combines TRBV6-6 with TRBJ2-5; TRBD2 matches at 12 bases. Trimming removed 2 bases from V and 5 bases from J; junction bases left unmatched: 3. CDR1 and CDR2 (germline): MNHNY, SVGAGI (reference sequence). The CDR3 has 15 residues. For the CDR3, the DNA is TGTGCCAGCAGTTACCCACTAGCGGGAGGCGAGACCCAGTACTTC. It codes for CASSYPLAGGETQYF.

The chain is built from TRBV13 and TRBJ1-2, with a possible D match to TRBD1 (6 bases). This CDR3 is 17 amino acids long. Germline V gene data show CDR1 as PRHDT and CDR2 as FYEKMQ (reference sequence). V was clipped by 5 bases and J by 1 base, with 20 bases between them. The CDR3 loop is CASSLNRGGRYNYGYTF. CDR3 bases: TGTGCCAGCAGCCTCAACCGAGGGGGGCGTTATAACTATGGCTACACCTTC.

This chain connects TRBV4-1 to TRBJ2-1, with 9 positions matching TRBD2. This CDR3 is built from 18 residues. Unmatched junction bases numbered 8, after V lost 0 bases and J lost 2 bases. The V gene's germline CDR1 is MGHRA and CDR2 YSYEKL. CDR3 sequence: CASSQEPLSGSAYNEQFF. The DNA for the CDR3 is TGCGCCAGCAGCCAAGAGCCCCTTAGCGGGAGCGCCTACAATGAGCAGTTCTTC.

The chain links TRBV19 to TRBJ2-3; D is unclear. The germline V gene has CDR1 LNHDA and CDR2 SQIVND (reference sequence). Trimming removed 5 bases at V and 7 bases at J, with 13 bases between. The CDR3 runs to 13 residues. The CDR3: CASSPIVRNTQYF. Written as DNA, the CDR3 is TGTGCCAGTAGTCCGATTGTTCGGAATACGCAGTATTTT.

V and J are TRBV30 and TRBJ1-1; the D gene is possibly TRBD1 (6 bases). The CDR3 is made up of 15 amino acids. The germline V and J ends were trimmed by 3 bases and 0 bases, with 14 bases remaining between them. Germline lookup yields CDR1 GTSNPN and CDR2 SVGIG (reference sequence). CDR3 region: CAWRGRGGLNTEAFF. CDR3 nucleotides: TGTGCCTGGAGGGGAAGGGGGGGCCTGAACACTGAAGCTTTCTTT. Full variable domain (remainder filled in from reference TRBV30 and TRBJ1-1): SQTIHQWPATLVQPVGSPLSLECTVEGTSNPNLYWYRQAAGRGLQLLFYSVGIGQISSEVPQNLSASRPQDRQFILSSKKLLLSDSGFYLCAWRGRGGLNTEAFFGQGTRLTVV.

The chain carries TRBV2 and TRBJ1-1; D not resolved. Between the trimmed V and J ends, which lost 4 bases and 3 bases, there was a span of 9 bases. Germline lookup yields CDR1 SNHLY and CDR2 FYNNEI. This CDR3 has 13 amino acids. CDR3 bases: TGTGCCAGCAGTGCCAATTCCGACACTGAAGCTTTCTTT. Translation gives CASSANSDTEAFF.

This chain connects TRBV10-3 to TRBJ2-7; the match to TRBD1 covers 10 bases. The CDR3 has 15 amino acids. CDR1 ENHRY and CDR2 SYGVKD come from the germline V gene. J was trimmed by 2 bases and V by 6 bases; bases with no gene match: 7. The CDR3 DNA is TGTGCCATCAGGGCCGGGACAGGGGTTGCCTACGAGCAGTACTTC. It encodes CAIRAGTGVAYEQYF.

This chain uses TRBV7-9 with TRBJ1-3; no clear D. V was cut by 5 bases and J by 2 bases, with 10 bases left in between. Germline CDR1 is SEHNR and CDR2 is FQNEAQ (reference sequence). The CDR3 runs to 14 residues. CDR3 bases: TGTGCCAGCAGCCTCGATTCAACTGGAAACACCATATATTTT. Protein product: CASSLDSTGNTIYF.

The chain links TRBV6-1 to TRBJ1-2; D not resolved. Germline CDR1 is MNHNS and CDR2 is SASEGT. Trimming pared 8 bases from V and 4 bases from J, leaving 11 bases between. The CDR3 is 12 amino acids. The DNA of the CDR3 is TGTGCCAGCGTGAGCAGACTCTATGGCTACACCTTC. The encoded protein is CASVSRLYGYTF.

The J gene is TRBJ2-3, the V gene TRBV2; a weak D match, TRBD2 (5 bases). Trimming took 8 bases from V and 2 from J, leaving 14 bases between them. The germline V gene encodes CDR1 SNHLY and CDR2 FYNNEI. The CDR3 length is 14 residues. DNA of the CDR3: TGTGCCAGCTCCTCGGGGAGAACCACAGATACGCAGTATTTT. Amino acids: CASSSGRTTDTQYF. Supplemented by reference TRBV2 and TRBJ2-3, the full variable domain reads EPEVTQTPSHQVTQMGQEVILRCVPISNHLYFYWYRQILGQKVEFLVSFYNNEISEKSEIFDDQFSVERPDGSNFTLKIRSTKLEDSAMYFCASSSGRTTDTQYFGPGTRLTVL.

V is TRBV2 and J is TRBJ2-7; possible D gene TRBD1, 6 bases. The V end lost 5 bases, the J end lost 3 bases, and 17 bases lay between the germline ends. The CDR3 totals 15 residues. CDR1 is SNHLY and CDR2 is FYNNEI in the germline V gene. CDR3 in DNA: TGTGCCAGCAGTTACTCACAGGGTTTGGGCTACGAGCAGTACTTC. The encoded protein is CASSYSQGLGYEQYF.

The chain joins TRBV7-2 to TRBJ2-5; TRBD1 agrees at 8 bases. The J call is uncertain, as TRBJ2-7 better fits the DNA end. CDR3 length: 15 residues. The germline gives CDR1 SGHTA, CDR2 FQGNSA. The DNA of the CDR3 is TGTGCCAGCAGCTTTTCCACAGGGGGTTCCTACGAGCAGTACTTC. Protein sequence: CASSFSTGGSYEQYF.

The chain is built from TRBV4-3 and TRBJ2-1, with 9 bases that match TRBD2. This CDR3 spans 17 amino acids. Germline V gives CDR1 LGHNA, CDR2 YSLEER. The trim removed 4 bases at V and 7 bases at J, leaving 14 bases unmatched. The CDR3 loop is CASSPTGVRGRVNEQFF. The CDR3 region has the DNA TGCGCCAGCAGCCCCACCGGGGTCCGCGGGAGGGTGAATGAGCAGTTCTTC.

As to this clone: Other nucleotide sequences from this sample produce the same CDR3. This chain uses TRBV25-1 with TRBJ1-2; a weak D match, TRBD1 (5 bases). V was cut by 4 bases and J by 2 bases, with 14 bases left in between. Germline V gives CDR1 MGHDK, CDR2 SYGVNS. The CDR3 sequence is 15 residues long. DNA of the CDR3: TGTGCCAGCAGTGGACCGGGGCAAGAAAACTATGGCTACACCTTC. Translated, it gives CASSGPGQENYGYTF.

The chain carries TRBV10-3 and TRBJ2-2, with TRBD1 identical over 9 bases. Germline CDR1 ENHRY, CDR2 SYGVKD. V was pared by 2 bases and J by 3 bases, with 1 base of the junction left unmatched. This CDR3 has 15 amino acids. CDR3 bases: TGTGCCATCAGTGAGACAGGGGGCGACACCGGGGAGCTGTTTTTT. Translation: CAISETGGDTGELFF.

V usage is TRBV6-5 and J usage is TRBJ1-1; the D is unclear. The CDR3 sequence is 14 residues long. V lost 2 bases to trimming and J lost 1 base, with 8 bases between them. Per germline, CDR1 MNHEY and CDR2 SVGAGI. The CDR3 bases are TGTGCCAGCAGTTACGGCAACAGGAACACTGAAGCTTTCTTT. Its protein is CASSYGNRNTEAFF.

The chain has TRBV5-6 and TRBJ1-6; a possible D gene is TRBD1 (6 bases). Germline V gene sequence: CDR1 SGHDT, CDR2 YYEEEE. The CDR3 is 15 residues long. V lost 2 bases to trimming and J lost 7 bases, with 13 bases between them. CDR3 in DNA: TGTGCCAGCAGCTTCAACAGGGCTTGGAATTCACCCCTCCACTTT. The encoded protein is CASSFNRAWNSPLHF.

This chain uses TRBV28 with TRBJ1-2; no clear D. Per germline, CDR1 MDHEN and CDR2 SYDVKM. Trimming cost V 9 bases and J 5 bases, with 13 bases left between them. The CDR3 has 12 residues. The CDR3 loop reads CASQPRDYGYTF. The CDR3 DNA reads TGTGCCAGTCAACCCCGGGATTATGGCTACACCTTC.

CDR3 region: CASSQIPGSEQFF. In DNA, the CDR3 is TGTGCCAGCAGCCAAATCCCCGGGAGTGAGCAGTTCTTC. The chain has TRBV14 and TRBJ2-1; TRBD2 is a possible D gene (6 bases). Germline V gene lookup returns CDR1 SGHDN and CDR2 FVKESK. The ends were cut back, 2 bases at V and 9 bases at J, with 11 bases in the middle. The length of the CDR3 is 13 residues.